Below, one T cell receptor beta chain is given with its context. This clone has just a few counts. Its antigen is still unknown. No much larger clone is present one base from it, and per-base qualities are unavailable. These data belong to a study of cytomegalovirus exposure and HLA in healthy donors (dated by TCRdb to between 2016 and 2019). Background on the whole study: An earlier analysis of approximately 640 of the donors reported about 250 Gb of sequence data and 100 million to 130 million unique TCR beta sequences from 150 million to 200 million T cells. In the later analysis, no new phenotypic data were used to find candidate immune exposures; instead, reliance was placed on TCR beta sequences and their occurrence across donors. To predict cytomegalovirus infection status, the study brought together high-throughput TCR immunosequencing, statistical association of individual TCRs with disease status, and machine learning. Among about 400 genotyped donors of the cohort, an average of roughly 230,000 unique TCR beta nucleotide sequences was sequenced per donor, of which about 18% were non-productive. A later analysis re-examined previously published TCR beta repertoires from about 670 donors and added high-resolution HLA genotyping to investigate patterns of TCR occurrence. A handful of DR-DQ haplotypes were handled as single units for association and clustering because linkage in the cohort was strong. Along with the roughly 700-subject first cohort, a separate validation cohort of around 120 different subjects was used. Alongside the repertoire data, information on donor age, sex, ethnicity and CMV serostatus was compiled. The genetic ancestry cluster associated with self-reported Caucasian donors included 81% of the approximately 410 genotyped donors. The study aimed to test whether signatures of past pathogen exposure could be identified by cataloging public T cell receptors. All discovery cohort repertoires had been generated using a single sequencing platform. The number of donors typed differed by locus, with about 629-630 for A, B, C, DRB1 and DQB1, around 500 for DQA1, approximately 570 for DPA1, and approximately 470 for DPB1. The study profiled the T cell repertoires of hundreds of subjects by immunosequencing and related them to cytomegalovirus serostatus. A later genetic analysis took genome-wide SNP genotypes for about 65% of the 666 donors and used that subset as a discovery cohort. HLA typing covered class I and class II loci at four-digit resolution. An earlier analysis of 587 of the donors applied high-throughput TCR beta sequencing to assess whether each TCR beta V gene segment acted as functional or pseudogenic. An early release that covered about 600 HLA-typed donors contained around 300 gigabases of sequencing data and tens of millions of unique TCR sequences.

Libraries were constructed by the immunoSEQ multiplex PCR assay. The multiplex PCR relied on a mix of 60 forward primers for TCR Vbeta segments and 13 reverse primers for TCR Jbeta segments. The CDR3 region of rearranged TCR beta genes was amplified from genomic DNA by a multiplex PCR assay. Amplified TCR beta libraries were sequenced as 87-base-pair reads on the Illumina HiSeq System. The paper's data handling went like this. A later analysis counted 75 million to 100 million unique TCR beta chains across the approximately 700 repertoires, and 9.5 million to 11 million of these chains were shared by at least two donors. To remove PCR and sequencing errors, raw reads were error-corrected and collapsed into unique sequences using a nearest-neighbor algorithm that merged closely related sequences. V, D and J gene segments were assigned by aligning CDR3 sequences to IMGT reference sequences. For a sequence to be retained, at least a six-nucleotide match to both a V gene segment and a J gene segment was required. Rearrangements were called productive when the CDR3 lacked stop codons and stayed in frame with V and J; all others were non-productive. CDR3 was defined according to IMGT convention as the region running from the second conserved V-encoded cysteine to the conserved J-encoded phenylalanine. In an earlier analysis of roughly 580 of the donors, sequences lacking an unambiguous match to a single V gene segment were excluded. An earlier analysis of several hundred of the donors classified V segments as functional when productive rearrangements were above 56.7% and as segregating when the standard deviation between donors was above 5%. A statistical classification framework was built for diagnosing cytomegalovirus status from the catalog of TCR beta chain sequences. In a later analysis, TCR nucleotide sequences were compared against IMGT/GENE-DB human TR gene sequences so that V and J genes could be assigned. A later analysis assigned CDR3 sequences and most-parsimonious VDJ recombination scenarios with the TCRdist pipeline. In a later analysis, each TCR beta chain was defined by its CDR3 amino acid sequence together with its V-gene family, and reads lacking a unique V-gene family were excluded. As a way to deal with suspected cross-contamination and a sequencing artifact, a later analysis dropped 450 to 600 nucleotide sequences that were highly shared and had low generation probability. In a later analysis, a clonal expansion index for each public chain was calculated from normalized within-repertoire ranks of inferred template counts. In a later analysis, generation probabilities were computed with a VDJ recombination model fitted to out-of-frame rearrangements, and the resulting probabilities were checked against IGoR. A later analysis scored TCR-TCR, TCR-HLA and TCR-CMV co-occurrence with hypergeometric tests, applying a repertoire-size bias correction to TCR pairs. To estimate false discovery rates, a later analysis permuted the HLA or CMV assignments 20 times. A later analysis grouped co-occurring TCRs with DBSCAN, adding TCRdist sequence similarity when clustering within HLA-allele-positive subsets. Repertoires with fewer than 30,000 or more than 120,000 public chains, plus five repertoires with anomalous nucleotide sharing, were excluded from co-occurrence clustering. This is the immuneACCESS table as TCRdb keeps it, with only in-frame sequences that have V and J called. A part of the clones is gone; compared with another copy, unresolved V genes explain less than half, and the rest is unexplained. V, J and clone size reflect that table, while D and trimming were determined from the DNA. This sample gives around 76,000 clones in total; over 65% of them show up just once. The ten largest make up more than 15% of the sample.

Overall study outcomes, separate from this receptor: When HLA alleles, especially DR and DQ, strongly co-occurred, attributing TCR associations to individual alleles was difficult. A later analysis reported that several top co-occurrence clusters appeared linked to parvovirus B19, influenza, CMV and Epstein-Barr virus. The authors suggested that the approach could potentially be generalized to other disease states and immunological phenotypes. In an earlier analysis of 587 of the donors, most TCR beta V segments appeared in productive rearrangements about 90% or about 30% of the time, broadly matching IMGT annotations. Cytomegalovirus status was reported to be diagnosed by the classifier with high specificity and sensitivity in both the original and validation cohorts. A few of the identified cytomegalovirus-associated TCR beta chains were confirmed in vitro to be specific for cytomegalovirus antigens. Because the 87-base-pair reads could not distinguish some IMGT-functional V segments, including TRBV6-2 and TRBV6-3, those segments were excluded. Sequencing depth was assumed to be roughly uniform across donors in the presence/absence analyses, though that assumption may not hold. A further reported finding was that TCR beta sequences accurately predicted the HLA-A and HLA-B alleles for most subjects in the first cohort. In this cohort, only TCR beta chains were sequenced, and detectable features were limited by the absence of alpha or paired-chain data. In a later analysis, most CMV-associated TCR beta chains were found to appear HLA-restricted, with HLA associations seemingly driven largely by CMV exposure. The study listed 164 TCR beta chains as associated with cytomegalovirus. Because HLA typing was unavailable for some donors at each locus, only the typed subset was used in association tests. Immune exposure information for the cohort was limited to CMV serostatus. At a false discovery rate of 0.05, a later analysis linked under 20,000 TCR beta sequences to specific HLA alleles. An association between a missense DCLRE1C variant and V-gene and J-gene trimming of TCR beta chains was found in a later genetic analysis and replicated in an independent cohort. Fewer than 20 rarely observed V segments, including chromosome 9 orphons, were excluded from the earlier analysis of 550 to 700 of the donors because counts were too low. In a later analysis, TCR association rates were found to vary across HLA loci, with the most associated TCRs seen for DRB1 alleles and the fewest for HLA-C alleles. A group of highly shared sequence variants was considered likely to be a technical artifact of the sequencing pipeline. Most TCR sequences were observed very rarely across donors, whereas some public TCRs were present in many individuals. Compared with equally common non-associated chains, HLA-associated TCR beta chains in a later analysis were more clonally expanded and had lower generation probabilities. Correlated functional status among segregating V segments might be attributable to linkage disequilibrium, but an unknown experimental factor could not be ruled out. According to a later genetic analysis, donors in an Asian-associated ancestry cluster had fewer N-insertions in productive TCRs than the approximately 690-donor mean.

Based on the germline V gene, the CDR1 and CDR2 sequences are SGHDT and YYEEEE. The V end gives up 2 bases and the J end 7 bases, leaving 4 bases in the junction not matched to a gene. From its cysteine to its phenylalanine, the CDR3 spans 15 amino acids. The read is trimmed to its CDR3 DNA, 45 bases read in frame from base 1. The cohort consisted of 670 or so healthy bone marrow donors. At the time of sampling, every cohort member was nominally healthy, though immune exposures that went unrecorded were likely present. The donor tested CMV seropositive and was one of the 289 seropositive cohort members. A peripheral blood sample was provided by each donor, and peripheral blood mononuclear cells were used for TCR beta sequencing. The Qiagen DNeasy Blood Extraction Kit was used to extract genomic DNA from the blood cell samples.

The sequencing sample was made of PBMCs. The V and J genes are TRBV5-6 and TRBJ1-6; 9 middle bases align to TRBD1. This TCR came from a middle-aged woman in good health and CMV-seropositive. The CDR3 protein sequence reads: CASSFRDRVNSPLHF. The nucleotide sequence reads TGTGCCAGCAGCTTCCGGGACAGGGTAAATTCACCCCTCCACTTT.